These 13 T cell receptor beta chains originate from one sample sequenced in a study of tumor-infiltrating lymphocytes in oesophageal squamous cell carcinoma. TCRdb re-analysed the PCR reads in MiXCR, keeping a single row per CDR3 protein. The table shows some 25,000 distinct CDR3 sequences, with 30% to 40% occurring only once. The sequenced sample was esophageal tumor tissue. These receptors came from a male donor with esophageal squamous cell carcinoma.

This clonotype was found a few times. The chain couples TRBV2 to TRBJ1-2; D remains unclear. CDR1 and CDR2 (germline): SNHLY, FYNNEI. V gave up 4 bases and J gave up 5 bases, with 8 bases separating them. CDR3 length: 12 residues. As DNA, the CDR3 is TGTGCCAGCAGTGTTCAAGGGTATGGCTACACCTTC. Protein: CASSVQGYGYTF.

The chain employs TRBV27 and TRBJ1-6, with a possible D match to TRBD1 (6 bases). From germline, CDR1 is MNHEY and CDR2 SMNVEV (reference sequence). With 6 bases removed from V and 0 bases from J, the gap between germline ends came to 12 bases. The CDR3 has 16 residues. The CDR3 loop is CASSTGAGSYNSPLHF. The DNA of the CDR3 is TGTGCCAGCAGCACGGGGGCAGGCTCCTATAATTCACCCCTCCACTTT.

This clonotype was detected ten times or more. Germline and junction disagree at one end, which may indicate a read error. The CDR3 nucleotides read TGTGCCAGCAGCCCGTTTAGGCAGGGAGGTTCACCCCTCCACTTC. The encoded protein is CASSPFRQGGSPLHF. This chain links TRBV5-5 with TRBJ2-4; TRBD2 might be the D (6 bases). This CDR3 is 15 amino acids long. Germline CDR1 reads SGHKS; CDR2 reads YYEKEE (reference sequence).

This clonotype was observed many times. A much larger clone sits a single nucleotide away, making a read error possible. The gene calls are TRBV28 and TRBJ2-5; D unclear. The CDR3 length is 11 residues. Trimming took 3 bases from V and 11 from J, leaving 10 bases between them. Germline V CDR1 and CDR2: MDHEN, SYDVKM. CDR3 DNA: TGTGCCAGCAGTTTTTCCAATGAGCAGTACTTC. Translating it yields CASSFSNEQYF.

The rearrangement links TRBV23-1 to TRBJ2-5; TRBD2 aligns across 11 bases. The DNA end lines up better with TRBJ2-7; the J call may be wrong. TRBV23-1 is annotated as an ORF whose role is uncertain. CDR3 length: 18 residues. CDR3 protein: CASSQSGGLADVSYEQYF. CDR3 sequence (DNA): TGCGCCAGCAGTCAATCCGGGGGACTAGCGGACGTTTCCTACGAGCAGTACTTC.

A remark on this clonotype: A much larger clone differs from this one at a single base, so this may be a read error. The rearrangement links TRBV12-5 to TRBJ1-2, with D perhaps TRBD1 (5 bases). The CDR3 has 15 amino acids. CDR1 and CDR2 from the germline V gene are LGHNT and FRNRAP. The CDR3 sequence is CASGLVQDRAYSYTF. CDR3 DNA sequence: TGTGCTAGTGGTTTGGTACAGGACCGCGCCTATAGCTACACCTTC.

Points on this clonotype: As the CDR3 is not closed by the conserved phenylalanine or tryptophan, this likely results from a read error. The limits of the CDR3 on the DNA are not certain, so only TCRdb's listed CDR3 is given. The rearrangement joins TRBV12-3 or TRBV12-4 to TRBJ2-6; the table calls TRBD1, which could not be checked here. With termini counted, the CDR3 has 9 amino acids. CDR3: CASSLEWGG.

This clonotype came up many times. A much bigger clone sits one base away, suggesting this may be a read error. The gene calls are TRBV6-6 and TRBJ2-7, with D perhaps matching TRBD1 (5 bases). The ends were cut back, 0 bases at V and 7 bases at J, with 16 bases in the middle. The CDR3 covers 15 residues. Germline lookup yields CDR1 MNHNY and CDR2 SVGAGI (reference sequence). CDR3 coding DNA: TGTGCCAGCAGTTACTCTTGGGGCGAAGGCAATGAGCAGTACTTC. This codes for CASSYSWGEGNEQYF.

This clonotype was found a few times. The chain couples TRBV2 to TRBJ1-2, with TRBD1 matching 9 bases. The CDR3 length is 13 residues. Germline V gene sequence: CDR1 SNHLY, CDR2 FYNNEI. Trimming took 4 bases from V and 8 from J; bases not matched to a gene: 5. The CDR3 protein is CASSGDRVRGYTF. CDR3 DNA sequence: TGTGCCAGCAGTGGGGACAGGGTTCGGGGCTACACCTTC.

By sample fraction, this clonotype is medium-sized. The CDR3 region is CAISESMVDAEINEQFF. DNA for the CDR3: TGTGCCATCAGTGAGTCGATGGTTGACGCGGAAATCAATGAGCAGTTCTTC. The chain is built from TRBV10-3 and TRBJ2-1, with D uncertain. Trimming shortened V by 0 bases and J by 6 bases, and 18 bases separated the two germline ends. This CDR3 has 17 residues. The germline V gene has CDR1 ENHRY and CDR2 SYGVKD.

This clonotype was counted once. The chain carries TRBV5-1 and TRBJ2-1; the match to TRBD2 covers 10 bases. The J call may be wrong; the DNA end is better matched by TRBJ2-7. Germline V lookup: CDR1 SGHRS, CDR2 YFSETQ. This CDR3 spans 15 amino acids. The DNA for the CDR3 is TGCGCCAGCAGCTTGGAACTAGCGGGAATCTATGAGCAGTACTTC. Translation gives CASSLELAGIYEQYF.

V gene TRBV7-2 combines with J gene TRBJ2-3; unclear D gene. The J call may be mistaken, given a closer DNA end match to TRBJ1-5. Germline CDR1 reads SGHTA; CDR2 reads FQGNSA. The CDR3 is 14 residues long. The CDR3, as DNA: TGTGCCAGCAGCTTAAGAACCCCCGCAGATACGCAGCATTTT. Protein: CASSLRTPADTQHF.

The CDR3 here is CASSPTGGVTDTQYF. CDR3 DNA sequence: TGTGCCAGCAGCCCTACAGGGGGCGTCACAGATACGCAGTATTTT. The chain employs TRBV4-2 and TRBJ2-3, with 9 bases aligning to TRBD1. V shed 4 bases and J 2 bases; nucleotides not matched to a gene: 4. The CDR3 sequence is 15 residues long. Germline CDR1 is LGHNA and CDR2 is YNFKEQ.